This TCR beta chain was documented in a study of CXCR3-negative and CXCR3-positive naive CD8 T cells. Regarding the study as a whole: Compared with CXCR3-negative naive cells, CXCR3-positive naive cells showed more hydrophobic TRB CDR3s. Unlike memory cells, which differed, naive CXCR3-negative and CXCR3-positive cells had similar TRBV-TRBJ usage.

Researchers prepared the TRB cDNA libraries using 5' RACE with UMI labels. TCRdb re-analyzed the 5' RACE reads; it lists each CDR3 protein once, without DNA. This table lists about 98,000 distinct CDR3 sequences. CDR1 and CDR2 (germline): MNHEY, SMNVEV (reference sequence). CDR3 size: 15 residues. Concerning this clonotype itself: What it recognizes is unknown.

V is TRBV27 and J is TRBJ1-1; with no DNA, the TCRdb D assignment of TRBD1 cannot be verified. The TCR originated in a human donor in good health. Some clones in this sample may be carry-over from other donors' samples. Sequencing was performed on naive CXCR3+ CD8+ T cells from blood. Subset in this sample: CD45RO-CCR7+CD27+CD95- naive CD8+ T cells expressing CXCR3 (TNR3+). The CDR3 sequence is CASSPQTTGITEAFF.